This T cell receptor beta chain was identified in a study of T cell clones after liver transplantation. Overall study findings and caveats: A larger donor-reactive than third-party decline suggested partial antigen-specific deletion.

In regard to this clone: What it binds is unknown.

Assay used: immunoSEQ multiplex PCR; TCRdb lists only in-frame clones, some missing. This sample has about 21,000 clones, with approximately 95% found just once. The germline V and J ends were trimmed by 5 bases and 0 bases, with 17 bases remaining between them. This CDR3 spans 16 amino acids. Germline V gives CDR1 SGHAT, CDR2 FQDESV (reference sequence). This rearrangement joins TRBV11-1 to TRBJ2-7; possibly TRBD2 for D (5 bases). The sequencing here drew on CD8+ T cells from blood, taken 25 months after liver transplant. The clonotype comes from a human patient who received a liver transplant. Some T cells may originate from the graft donor. CDR3 in amino acids: CASSLRKGEGSYEQYF. DNA for the CDR3: TGTGCCAGCAGCCTTAGGAAGGGAGAGGGCTCCTACGAGCAGTACTTC.